This record covers a single T cell receptor (beta chain). Which antigen it targets is not known. There are no base qualities to consult, and no much larger clone falls within one base. The CDR3 regions of human TCRbeta chains were subjected to immunosequencing. As for the authors' bioinformatics: TCRs in the repertoires were matched against a reference library of SARS-CoV-2-specific TCRs that had been generated with the MIRA antigen-specificity platform. Breadth meant the fraction of unique TCRs that were SARS-CoV-2-associated, whereas depth meant the fraction of total T cells that were SARS-CoV-2-associated. Using the MIRA data, every spike-specific TCR was mapped to the spike region that the TCR reacted to and assigned to either a CD4 or a CD8 class. Log10-transformed breadth and depth values were compared by one-way ANOVA with Sidak's multiple comparisons tests. TCRdb retrieved this table from immuneACCESS and kept in-frame rearrangements only. Not all clones are present; in checked studies, unresolved V genes account for under half, and no reason is known for the remainder. The V and J calls and clone size are taken from that table; D and trimming were inferred from the DNA. A total of about 180,000 clones appear in this sample, around 89% of them only once. Of the sample, 25% to 30% falls within the top ten clones.

These data belong to a study of T cell responses to AZD1222 COVID-19 vaccine (dated by TCRdb to 2020 to 2023). Context from the whole study: A total of under 250 trial participants underwent TCR sequencing, of whom about 210 had received two doses of AZD1222 and roughly 26 had received two doses of the MenACWY control vaccine. Trial participants were enrolled into age subgroups of 18-55, 56-69 and 70-plus years, which contained approximately 150, 30 and 60 TCR-sequenced participants, respectively.

The research as a whole found: Epitopes outside the regions mutated in the B.1.351 and B.1.1.7 variants were reportedly recognized by nearly half of the unique spike-specific TCRs. Conclusions about previously exposed vaccinees are limited because only a handful of AZD1222 recipients were SARS-CoV-2 seropositive at baseline. No day 14 peak-response samples were available, so repertoires were characterized only after the peak T cell response. CD4 TCRs associated with the vaccine covered the entire spike protein, and the dominant responses were in regions 160-218 and 743-854. A significant rise in spike-specific TCR breadth and depth was observed after two AZD1222 doses relative to day 0 and relative to MenACWY recipients. Participants were mostly white British, with more females than males. The authors suggested clonal diversity may have been underestimated. In the small 56-69-year group, the increase in depth fell short of significance, most likely because of low power.

Explained via the paper, the time point label denotes: about 28 days (+/-7) after the second vaccine dose. AZD1222 recipients with second doses at about 4 weeks or about 12 weeks were pooled, because spike-specific TCR depth and breadth did not differ between schedules. Samples from vaccinated people were obtained from the UK trials COV001 and COV002, which included a single-blind randomized controlled phase 2/3 trial of AZD1222 (ChAdOx1 nCoV-19) in healthy adults. For TCRbeta chain sequencing, PBMC samples were collected from trial participants at day 0 and at day 28 after the second dose. This sequence was found in an adult who received the AZD1222 COVID-19 vaccine. Source: peripheral blood, taken 28 days after the second AZD1222 dose.

The nucleotides read TGTGCCAGCAGCCCACGCGGGAGTGGAGAGACCCAGTACTTC. Translated, this gives CASSPRGSGETQYF. The chain is made from TRBV7-9 and TRBJ2-5; TRBD2 lines up with 7 middle nucleotides. According to the germline V gene (reference sequence), CDR1 reads SEHNR and CDR2 reads FQNEAQ. Trimming accounts for 5 bases at V and 4 bases at J, while the number of junction bases matched to no gene is 7. Inclusive of the bounding cysteine and phenylalanine, the CDR3 is 14 residues long. Here the CDR3 DNA is all that survives: 42 bases in frame from base 1.